Described below is a single T cell receptor beta chain sequence and its context. This CDR3 region has 17 residues. From germline, CDR1 is KGHSH and CDR2 LQKENI. V was clipped by 6 bases and J by 1 base, with 19 bases between them. This entry belongs to a study of blood T cell repertoires in COVID-19. The wider study: Sites across the United States, Italy and Spain contributed samples from acute and convalescent COVID-19. Nucleic acid was either cDNA or gDNA, and it came from T cells, B-cell-depleted T cells, or PBMCs.

Original methodology: Estimates of nucleated cell counts were drawn from the amplification of reference gene primers. Profiled with immunoSEQ multiplex PCR; TCRdb holds only in-frame clones, not every one. The V and J calls and clone size were taken over from that table, and D and trimming were inferred from the DNA. In the table there are approximately 300,000 clones, more than 85% of which are singletons. Sequenced: peripheral blood. The source of this sequence is a man aged 25-45 years with acute or convalescent COVID-19. The chain has TRBV18 and TRBJ1-3; unclear D gene. Here the CDR3 DNA reads TGTGCCAGCTCTCCCACGTCCGTGCGGAATTCTGGAAACACCATATATTTT. Protein: CASSPTSVRNSGNTIYF.